This TCR beta chain was sequenced in a study of T cell repertoires in cytomegalovirus infection. Overall study context: CMV epitopes, recently identified HLA-C-restricted and well-studied HLA-B-restricted, were used.

Study conclusions and caveats: Public TCR beta family frequency separated CMV-and-HLA carriers, including in an independent cohort.

V was trimmed by 10 bases and J by 5 bases, leaving 23 bases between them. Germline V gene data show CDR1 as MNHNS and CDR2 as SASEGT. This CDR3 comprises 15 residues. The sample holds one count of this clonotype. As yet, its antigen is unknown. TCRdb called the reads again in MiXCR, with one record for every CDR3 protein. The table records roughly 800,000 distinct CDR3 sequences, under 35% of them present only once. This TCR derives from a human donor in good health (CMV status not recorded). Some clones in this sample may be carry-over from other donors' samples. The chain joins TRBV6-1 to TRBJ1-2; D is possibly TRBD1 (5 bases). Source: cultured CD8+ T cells from PBMCs, taken from culture after CMV antigen stimulation. In DNA form, the CDR3 reads TGTGCCAACTTCGGGAGGGACGGACCCTATTATGGCTACACCTTC. Its translation is CANFGRDGPYYGYTF.